This T cell receptor beta chain originates from a study of blood T cell repertoires in COVID-19. The assay was immunoSEQ multiplex PCR, and TCRdb's table has in-frame clones only and misses some. This sample has over 400,000 clones, with about nine tenths found just once. This CDR3 is 16 amino acids long. V lost 2 bases, J lost 6 bases, and 9 bases stayed unmatched. Germline V gene data show CDR1 as MNHEY and CDR2 as SVGAGI. Source material: peripheral blood. This receptor was obtained from a woman aged 30 to 39 with active or convalescent COVID-19. J is TRBJ2-2 and V is TRBV6-5; 7 positions agree with TRBD1. The CDR3 sequence: CASSYSLGQGAGELFF. The CDR3 nucleotides read TGTGCCAGCAGTTACAGCCTGGGGCAGGGGGCCGGGGAGCTGTTTTTT.